These 28 T cell receptor beta chains came from one sample sequenced in a study of blood T cells in healthy people across ages (dated by TCRdb to 2015 to 2017). The library was produced with 5' RACE. Sequencing was carried out with an Illumina HiSeq 2500. The second PCR ran for about 6 to 11 cycles and used a J-beta primer mix along with a sample-barcoded 5' primer. TCRdb's own reprocessing of the public reads used fastp at Q25 and MiXCR and kept productive beta chains. Identical CDR3 protein sequences are pooled into one entry, listed with their most common genes and DNA. The sample includes approximately 940,000 distinct CDR3 sequences, with roughly 52% observed a single time. The ten largest clones represent 13% of the sample. Sequenced material: blood. The receptors come from a man aged 30 to 45 in good health.

V gene TRBV4-1 combines with J gene TRBJ1-2; D perhaps matches TRBD1 (5 bases). The CDR3 extends over 13 amino acids. V lost 2 bases, J lost 3 bases, and 7 bases lay in between. Per germline, CDR1 MGHRA and CDR2 YSYEKL. CDR3 coding DNA: TGCGCCAGCAGCCAAAAGACAGACTATGGCTACACCTTC. Translating gives CASSQKTDYGYTF.

The V call is TRBV6-1, the J call TRBJ2-5, with D possibly matching TRBD1 (9 bases). Germline V gives CDR1 MNHNS, CDR2 SASEGT. The V and J ends lost 6 bases and 11 bases respectively, with 31 bases between them. The CDR3 runs to 17 residues. The CDR3 nucleotides read TGTGCCAGCAGGGGGACAGGGTATCTAGCGGGCTGGAATGAGCAGTACTTC. Residues: CASRGTGYLAGWNEQYF.

This clonotype occurred many times. The CDR3: CASSLGQGTGSPLHF. CDR3 bases: TGTGCCAGCAGCTTAGGACAGGGGACTGGTTCACCCCTCCACTTT. V gene TRBV7-9 combines with J gene TRBJ1-6; 8 nucleotides line up with TRBD1. V lost 1 base and J lost 9; bases outside the gene matches: 5. This CDR3 is 15 amino acids long. CDR1 and CDR2 from the germline V gene are SEHNR and FQNEAQ (reference sequence).

This clonotype came up a few times. The V gene is TRBV6-2 or TRBV6-3, the J gene TRBJ2-1, with TRBD2 identical over 11 bases. With 2 bases clipped from V and 13 bases from J, the junction kept 1 base outside the gene matches. This CDR3 spans 12 amino acids. Germline V gene lookup returns CDR1 MNHEY and CDR2 SVGEGT. As DNA, the CDR3 is TGTGCCAGCAGTTACCGACTAGCGGGACAGTTCTTC. Its protein product is CASSYRLAGQFF.

This clonotype was observed many times. The chain links TRBV28 to TRBJ2-7; D might be TRBD2 (6 bases). CDR3 length equals 15 residues. Germline V CDR1 and CDR2: MDHEN, SYDVKM. Deletions cut 8 bases from V and 3 bases from J, with 20 bases between. The CDR3 sequence is CASRQGGYKSYEQYF. The CDR3 DNA sequence: TGTGCCAGCCGGCAAGGAGGGTACAAGAGCTACGAGCAGTACTTC.

J is TRBJ1-1 and V is TRBV20-1; the D is unclear. The CDR3 contains 12 residues. V lost 2 bases and J lost 8, with 12 bases in between. The germline gives CDR1 DFQATT, CDR2 SNEGSKA (reference sequence). CDR3 sequence (DNA): TGCAGTGCTAGACTCCCCCAGACGGAAGCTTTCTTT. This codes for CSARLPQTEAFF.

The chain combines TRBV6-2 or TRBV6-3 with TRBJ2-4; TRBD1 matches at 7 bases. Matching the DNA end better, TRBJ2-7 makes the J call doubtful. The germline CDR1 and CDR2 sequences are MNHEY and SVGEGT. This CDR3 has 15 amino acids. CDR3 bases: TGTGCCAGCAGCTATGACAGGGACGACCCCTACGAGCAGTACTTC. Translating it yields CASSYDRDDPYEQYF.

The chain couples TRBV24-1 to TRBJ2-5, with TRBD1 matching over 7 bases. The germline CDR1 and CDR2 sequences are KGHDR and SFDVKD. V shed 3 bases, J shed 2 bases, and the junction held 8 bases outside the gene matches. This CDR3 is 16 amino acids long. The CDR3 spells CATSDPQGTEQETQYF. In DNA form, the CDR3 reads TGTGCCACCAGTGATCCGCAAGGGACAGAACAAGAGACCCAGTACTTC.

The chain couples TRBV6-5 to TRBJ2-3; D ambiguous. V shed 6 bases and J shed 1 base, with 11 bases lying between them. In germline, CDR1 is MNHEY, CDR2 SVGAGI. The CDR3 has 14 amino acids. CDR3 nucleotides: TGTGCCAGCAGAGCCGGTTGGGGCACAGATACGCAGTATTTT. Its translation: CASRAGWGTDTQYF.

The CDR3 sequence is CSARVRDYTF. The CDR3 region has the DNA TGCAGTGCTAGAGTGCGGGACTACACCTTC. The chain links TRBV20-1 to TRBJ1-2; D is unclear. CDR1 DFQATT and CDR2 SNEGSKA come from the germline V gene (reference sequence). Trimming pared 1 base from V and 10 bases from J, leaving 7 bases between. This CDR3 contains 10 residues.

The chain links TRBV6-2 or TRBV6-3 to TRBJ2-7; perhaps TRBD1 as D (6 bases). V was shortened by 6 bases and J by 0 bases, with 15 bases between the two germline ends. In germline, CDR1 is MNHEY, CDR2 SVGEGT. CDR3 length: 15 residues. The CDR3 DNA is TGTGCCAGCAGGGGTTCAGGGGTCAGCTCCTACGAGCAGTACTTC. It is translated as CASRGSGVSSYEQYF.

This chain joins TRBV15 and TRBJ2-3; no clear D. V gave up 1 base and J gave up 9 bases, with 11 bases separating them. Germline CDR1 is LNHNV and CDR2 is YYDKDF (reference sequence). The CDR3 contains 13 residues. The DNA for the CDR3 is TGTGCCACCAGCAGAGTCAGCTTAGGCACGCAGTATTTT. Translated, it gives CATSRVSLGTQYF.

The gene calls are TRBV7-2 and TRBJ1-3; possibly TRBD1 for D (5 bases). This CDR3 is 16 amino acids long. Trimming removed 5 bases from V and 0 bases from J, with 14 bases in between. From germline, CDR1 is SGHTA and CDR2 FQGNSA. DNA of the CDR3: TGTGCCAGCAGCCGCCTGGGGACCAACTCTGGAAACACCATATATTTT. As protein: CASSRLGTNSGNTIYF.

The genes are TRBV7-2 and TRBJ2-1, with 9 bases that match TRBD2. Per germline, CDR1 SGHTA and CDR2 FQGNSA. V was pared by 1 base and J by 1 base, with 8 bases of the junction left unmatched. There are 18 residues in the CDR3. CDR3 sequence: CASSLVWPSGGSYNEQFF. In DNA, the CDR3 is TGTGCCAGCAGCTTAGTATGGCCGAGCGGGGGGTCCTACAATGAGCAGTTCTTC.

This clonotype showed up just a few times. The chain is built from TRBV4-2 and TRBJ1-2; a weak D match, TRBD1 (6 bases). This CDR3 contains 16 residues. Per germline, CDR1 LGHNA and CDR2 YNFKEQ. Trimming left V 0 bases short and J 4 bases short, with 15 bases between. The CDR3 reads CASSQERQGLTYGYTF. The CDR3 nucleotides are TGTGCCAGCAGCCAAGAACGCCAGGGGCTGACCTATGGCTACACCTTC.

CDR3 in amino acids: CASIASASRAQYF. In DNA form, the CDR3 reads TGTGCCAGCATAGCAAGCGCCTCAAGGGCGCAGTATTTT. The rearrangement links TRBV6-2 or TRBV6-3 to TRBJ2-3; unclear D gene. V was clipped by 7 bases and J by 10 bases, with 18 bases between them. Germline V gene data show CDR1 as MNHEY and CDR2 as SVGEGT. The CDR3 spans 13 residues.

This chain links TRBV10-3 with TRBJ1-2; tentatively, D is TRBD1 (5 bases). Germline CDR1 reads ENHRY; CDR2 reads SYGVKD. Trimming left V 8 bases short and J 0 bases short, with 10 bases between. The CDR3 has 13 residues. CDR3 amino acids: CAISRAANYGYTF. The CDR3 DNA is TGTGCCATCTCCAGGGCAGCTAACTATGGCTACACCTTC.

This clonotype was detected only a few times. The V call is TRBV2, the J call TRBJ1-2, with D possibly TRBD1 on 5 matching bases. V was clipped by 4 bases and J by 1 base, with 7 bases between them. CDR3 size: 13 residues. CDR1 and CDR2 from the germline V gene are SNHLY and FYNNEI. DNA of the CDR3: TGTGCCAGCAGTGCGGGGCGTAACTATGGCTACACCTTC. Translated: CASSAGRNYGYTF.

This clonotype was recorded a few times. The J gene is TRBJ2-3, the V gene TRBV6-6, with D possibly TRBD2 on 5 matching bases. Per the germline V gene, CDR1 is MNHNY and CDR2 is SVGAGI (reference sequence). The CDR3 is 15 amino acids. V was clipped by 2 bases and J by 3 bases, with 12 bases between them. The CDR3 protein is CASSYVGSGTDTQYF. The DNA for the CDR3 is TGTGCCAGCAGTTACGTGGGATCGGGGACAGATACGCAGTATTTT.

The genes are TRBV9 and TRBJ1-4, with D uncertain. The CDR3 totals 14 residues. From germline, CDR1 is SGDLS and CDR2 YYNGEE. V was clipped by 3 bases and J by 2 bases, with 8 bases between them. CDR3 sequence (DNA): TGTGCCAGCAGCGGGAGGGTTACTAATGAAAAACTGTTTTTT. This encodes CASSGRVTNEKLFF.

The rearrangement uses TRBV29-1 and TRBJ2-7; tentative D call: TRBD2 (5 bases). The CDR3 totals 14 residues. With 3 bases removed from V and 3 bases from J, the gap between germline ends came to 15 bases. The germline V gene encodes CDR1 SQVTM and CDR2 ANQGSEA. CDR3 region: CSVDGEGGIYEQYF. In DNA, the CDR3 is TGCAGCGTTGATGGGGAAGGAGGCATCTACGAGCAGTACTTC.

This clonotype appeared a few times. The chain has TRBV14 and TRBJ1-4; weak D call: TRBD1 (6 bases). V lost 1 base, J lost 10 bases, and 22 bases lay in between. CDR3 size: 17 residues. Germline V CDR1 and CDR2: SGHDN, FVKESK. CDR3 protein: CASSQVKLRGDQGKLFF. The DNA for the CDR3 is TGTGCCAGCAGCCAAGTTAAACTCAGGGGCGACCAGGGAAAACTGTTTTTT.

This clonotype showed up just a few times. This chain uses TRBV28 with TRBJ2-2; tentative D call: TRBD2 (6 bases). The CDR3 covers 15 residues. The germline CDR1 and CDR2 sequences are MDHEN and SYDVKM. V lost 3 bases and J 3 bases, leaving 11 bases between the germline ends. DNA of the CDR3: TGTGCCAGCAGTTTCGGGACTGCGTACACCGGGGAGCTGTTTTTT. Its translation is CASSFGTAYTGELFF.

The chain is built from TRBV5-5 and TRBJ2-3; 8 positions agree with TRBD1. Germline loops: CDR1 SGHKS, CDR2 YYEKEE (reference sequence). The ends lost 4 bases at V and 5 bases at J; junction bases unmatched: 6. The CDR3 length is 14 residues. CDR3 bases: TGTGCCAGCAGCACCGGACAGGGCGGAGATACGCAGTATTTT. Translated: CASSTGQGGDTQYF.

The genes are TRBV6-2 or TRBV6-3 and TRBJ1-5; 8 positions match TRBD1. Germline values: CDR1 MNHEY, CDR2 SVGEGT. Losses at the gene ends were 7 bases for V and 4 bases for J; bases not matched to a gene: 12. The CDR3 contains 16 residues. CDR3 DNA: TGTGCCAGCAACCACCTTGACAGGGGCGGTAATCAGCCCCAGCATTTT. This encodes CASNHLDRGGNQPQHF.

J is TRBJ1-1 and V is TRBV10-3; D not resolved. This CDR3 has 14 residues. V lost 6 bases and J lost 1, with 12 bases in between. The germline CDR1 and CDR2 sequences are ENHRY and SYGVKD. The CDR3 DNA sequence: TGTGCCATCAGCGTTAAGGGAGCGAACACTGAAGCTTTCTTT. Protein: CAISVKGANTEAFF.

In this sample, this clonotype turned up a few times. This rearrangement joins TRBV6-6 to TRBJ1-2; TRBD1 agrees at 9 bases. Germline CDR1 MNHNY, CDR2 SVGAGI (reference sequence). The CDR3 covers 14 residues. The V and J ends lost 6 bases and 5 bases, in that order; junction bases with no gene match: 7. CDR3 coding DNA: TGTGCCAGCAGCCGGGGACAGGGTTCTTATGGCTACACCTTC. This gives the protein CASSRGQGSYGYTF.

The CDR3 loop is CASSSASGGLGPGELFF. The CDR3, as DNA: TGTGCCAGCAGTTCCGCCAGCGGGGGACTTGGACCCGGGGAGCTGTTTTTT. V gene TRBV28 combines with J gene TRBJ2-2, with TRBD2 matching over 8 bases. V dropped 4 bases and J dropped 6; count of bases not matched to a gene: 13. Germline V lookup: CDR1 MDHEN, CDR2 SYDVKM. This CDR3 region has 17 residues.